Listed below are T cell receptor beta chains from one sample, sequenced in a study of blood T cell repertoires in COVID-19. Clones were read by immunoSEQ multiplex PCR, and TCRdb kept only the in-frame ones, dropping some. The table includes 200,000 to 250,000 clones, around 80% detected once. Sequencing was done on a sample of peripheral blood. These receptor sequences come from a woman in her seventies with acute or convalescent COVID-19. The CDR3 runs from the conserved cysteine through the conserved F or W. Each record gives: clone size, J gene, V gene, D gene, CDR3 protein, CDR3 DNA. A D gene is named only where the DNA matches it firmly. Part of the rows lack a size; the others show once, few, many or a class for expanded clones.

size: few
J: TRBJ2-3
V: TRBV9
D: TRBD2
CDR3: CASSADVGAGAADTQYF
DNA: TGTGCCAGCAGCGCAGACGTCGGGGCGGGAGCTGCAGATACGCAGTATTTT

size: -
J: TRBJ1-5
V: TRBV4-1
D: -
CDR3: CASSQEHRSNQPQHF
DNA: TGCGCCAGCAGCCAAGAACACAGGAGCAATCAGCCCCAGCATTTT

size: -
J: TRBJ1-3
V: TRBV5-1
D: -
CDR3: CASSPGLYGNTIYF
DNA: TGCGCCAGCAGTCCAGGGCTTTATGGAAACACCATATATTTT

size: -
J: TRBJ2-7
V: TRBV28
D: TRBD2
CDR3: CASTPIGGTSAYEQYF
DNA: TGTGCCAGCACCCCAATAGGTGGGACTAGCGCCTACGAGCAGTACTTC

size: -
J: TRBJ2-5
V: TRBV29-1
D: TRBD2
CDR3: CSVRTSGRHGTQYF
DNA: TGCAGCGTACGGACTAGCGGGAGACACGGGACCCAGTACTTC

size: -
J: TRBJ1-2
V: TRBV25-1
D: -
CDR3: CASSDPRTAHYGYTF
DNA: TGTGCCAGCAGTGACCCAAGGACAGCCCATTATGGCTACACCTTC

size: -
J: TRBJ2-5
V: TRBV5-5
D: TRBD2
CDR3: CASSLRTSGRETQYF
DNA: TGTGCCAGCAGCTTGCGGACTAGCGGGAGAGAGACCCAGTACTTC

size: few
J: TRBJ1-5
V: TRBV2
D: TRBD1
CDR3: CASSGTGGNQPQHF
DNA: TGTGCCAGCAGTGGGACAGGGGGTAATCAGCCCCAGCATTTT

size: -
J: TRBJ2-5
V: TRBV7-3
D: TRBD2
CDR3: CASSLMAGGPPETQYF
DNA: TGTGCCAGCAGCTTAATGGCGGGAGGGCCCCCAGAGACCCAGTACTTC

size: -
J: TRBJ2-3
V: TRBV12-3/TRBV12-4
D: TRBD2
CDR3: CASSLSRESTQYF
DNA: TGTGCCAGCAGTTTATCGCGGGAGTCTACGCAGTATTTT

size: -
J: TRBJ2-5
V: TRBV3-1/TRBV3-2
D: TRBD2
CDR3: CASSQDLAAAGTQYF
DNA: TGTGCCAGCAGCCAAGATCTAGCGGCCGCGGGGACCCAGTACTTC

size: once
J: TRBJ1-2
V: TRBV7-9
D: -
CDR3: CASSGQIYGYTF
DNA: TGTGCCAGCAGCGGACAGATCTATGGCTACACCTTC

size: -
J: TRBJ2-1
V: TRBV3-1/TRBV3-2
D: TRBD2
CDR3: CASSHLAGDYNEQFF
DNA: TGTGCCAGCAGCCACCTAGCGGGGGACTACAATGAGCAGTTCTTC

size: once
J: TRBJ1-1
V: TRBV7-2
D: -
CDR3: CASSQQGWGTEAFF
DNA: TGTGCCAGCAGTCAACAGGGATGGGGCACTGAAGCTTTCTTT

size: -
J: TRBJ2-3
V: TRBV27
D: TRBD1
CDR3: CASRRASGTGTDTQYF
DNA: TGTGCCAGCAGGCGCGCCTCCGGGACAGGCACAGATACGCAGTATTTT

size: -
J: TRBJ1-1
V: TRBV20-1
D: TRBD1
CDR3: CSASPWDRDRELSEAFF
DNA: TGCAGTGCTAGTCCATGGGACCGGGACAGGGAATTAAGTGAAGCTTTCTTT

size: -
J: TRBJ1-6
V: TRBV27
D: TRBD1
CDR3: CASRGGTGGSPLHF
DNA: TGTGCCAGCAGGGGGGGGACAGGGGGTTCACCCCTCCACTTT

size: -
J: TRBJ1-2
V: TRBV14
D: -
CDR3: CASSHIHGGGYTF
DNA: TGTGCCAGCAGCCACATTCACGGTGGTGGCTACACCTTC

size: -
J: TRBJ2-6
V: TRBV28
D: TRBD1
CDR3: CASRPNPRGLGANVLTF
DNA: TGTGCCAGCAGACCTAATCCCAGGGGGCTCGGGGCCAACGTCCTGACTTTC

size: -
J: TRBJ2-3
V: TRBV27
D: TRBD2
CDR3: CASSFSGREDTQYF
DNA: TGTGCCAGCAGTTTTAGCGGGAGGGAGGATACGCAGTATTTT

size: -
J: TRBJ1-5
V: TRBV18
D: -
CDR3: CASSQDIAGNQPQHF
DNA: TGTGCCAGCTCGCAGGACATAGCAGGCAATCAGCCCCAGCATTTT

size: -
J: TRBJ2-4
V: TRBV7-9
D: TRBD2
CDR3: CASSVAGEAKNIQYF
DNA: TGTGCCAGCAGTGTGGCGGGAGAAGCCAAAAACATTCAGTACTTC

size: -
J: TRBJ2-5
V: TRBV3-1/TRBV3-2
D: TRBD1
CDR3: CASSQQGEETQYF
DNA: TGTGCCAGCAGCCAACAGGGGGAAGAGACCCAGTACTTC

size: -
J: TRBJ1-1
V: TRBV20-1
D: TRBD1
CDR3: CSAEGAATAFF
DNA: TGCAGTGCCGAGGGGGCAGCTACAGCTTTCTTT

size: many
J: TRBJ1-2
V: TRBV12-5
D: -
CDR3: CASGFGNPNYGYTF
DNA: TGTGCTAGTGGTTTCGGGAACCCTAACTATGGCTACACCTTC

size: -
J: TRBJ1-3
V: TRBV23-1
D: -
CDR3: CASSQSPRSQDGNTIYF
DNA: TGCGCCAGCAGTCAATCCCCGAGGTCGCAAGATGGAAACACCATATATTTT

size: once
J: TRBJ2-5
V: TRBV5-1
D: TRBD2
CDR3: CASSFGLAGGPPVETQYF
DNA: TGCGCCAGCAGCTTTGGACTAGCGGGAGGGCCCCCCGTAGAGACCCAGTACTTC

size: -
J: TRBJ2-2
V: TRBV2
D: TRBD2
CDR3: CASTSGRSGTGELFF
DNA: TGTGCCAGCACTAGCGGGAGGTCAGGGACCGGGGAGCTGTTTTTT

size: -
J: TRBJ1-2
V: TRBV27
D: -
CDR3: CASRFRGGDYGYTF
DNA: TGTGCCAGCAGATTTAGGGGGGGGGACTATGGCTACACCTTC

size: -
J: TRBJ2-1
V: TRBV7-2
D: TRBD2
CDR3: CASSQIAGVSYNEQFF
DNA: TGTGCCAGCAGCCAAATAGCGGGGGTGTCCTACAATGAGCAGTTCTTC

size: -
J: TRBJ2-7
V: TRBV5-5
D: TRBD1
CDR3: CASSLAGTEEHEQYF
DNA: TGTGCCAGCAGCTTGGCGGGGACAGAGGAGCACGAGCAGTACTTC

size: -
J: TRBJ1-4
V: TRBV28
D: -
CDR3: CASSQGTTNEKLFF
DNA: TGTGCCAGCAGTCAGGGAACAACTAATGAAAAACTGTTTTTT

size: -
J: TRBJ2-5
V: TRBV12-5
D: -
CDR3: CASGQGIQETQYF
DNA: TGTGCTAGTGGGCAGGGGATTCAAGAGACCCAGTACTTC

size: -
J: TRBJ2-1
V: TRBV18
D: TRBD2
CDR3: CASSTGTSGRNEQFF
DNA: TGTGCCAGCTCAACCGGGACTAGCGGGAGGAATGAGCAGTTCTTC

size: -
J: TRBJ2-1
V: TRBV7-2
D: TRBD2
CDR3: CASSRPTSGTYNEQFF
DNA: TGTGCCAGCAGCCGCCCCACTAGCGGGACCTACAATGAGCAGTTCTTC

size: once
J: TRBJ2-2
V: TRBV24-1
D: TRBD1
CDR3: CATTDRGGTGELFF
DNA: TGTGCCACCACCGACAGGGGCGGCACCGGGGAGCTGTTTTTT

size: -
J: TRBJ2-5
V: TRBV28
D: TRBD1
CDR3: CASSQRQGTETQYF
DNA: TGTGCCAGCAGCCAAAGACAGGGGACAGAGACCCAGTACTTC

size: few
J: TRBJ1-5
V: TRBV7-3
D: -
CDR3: CASSLMGGNQPQHF
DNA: TGTGCCAGCAGCCTCATGGGAGGTAATCAGCCCCAGCATTTT

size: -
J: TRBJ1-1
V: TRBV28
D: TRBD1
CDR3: CASSQNAGTGRSEAFF
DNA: TGTGCCAGCAGTCAAAATGCCGGGACAGGGAGGTCTGAAGCTTTCTTT

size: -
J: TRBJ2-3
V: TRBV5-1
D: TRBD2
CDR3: CASSLGLAGVSTDTQYF
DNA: TGCGCCAGCAGCTTGGGACTAGCGGGGGTTAGCACAGATACGCAGTATTTT

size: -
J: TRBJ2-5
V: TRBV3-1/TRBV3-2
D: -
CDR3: CASSQGSGHQETQYF
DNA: TGTGCCAGCAGCCAGGGGAGTGGCCATCAAGAGACCCAGTACTTC

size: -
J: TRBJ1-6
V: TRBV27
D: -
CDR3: CASSTQGGFSSPLHF
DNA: TGTGCCAGCAGTACACAAGGGGGTTTCAGTTCACCCCTCCACTTT

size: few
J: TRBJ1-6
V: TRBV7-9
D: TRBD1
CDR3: CASSTRQGFGTLHF
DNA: TGTGCCAGCAGCACCCGACAGGGATTCGGAACCCTCCACTTT

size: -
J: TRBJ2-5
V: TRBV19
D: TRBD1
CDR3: CASSIPGGQQETQYF
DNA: TGTGCCAGTAGTATACCAGGGGGCCAACAAGAGACCCAGTACTTC

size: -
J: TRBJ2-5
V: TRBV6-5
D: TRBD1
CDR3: CASRRGTGGETQYF
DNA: TGTGCCAGCAGGAGGGGGACAGGGGGGGAGACCCAGTACTTC

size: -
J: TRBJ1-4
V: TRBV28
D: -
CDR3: CASSSIYRSVEEKLFF
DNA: TGTGCCAGCAGTTCGATCTACAGGAGTGTGGAGGAAAAACTGTTTTTT

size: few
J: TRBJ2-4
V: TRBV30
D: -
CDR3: CAWSPPPGTPIAKNIQYF
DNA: TGTGCCTGGAGTCCACCGCCCGGGACACCGATAGCCAAAAACATTCAGTACTTC

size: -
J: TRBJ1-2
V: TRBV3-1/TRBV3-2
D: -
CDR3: CASSLSTDFLIYGYTF
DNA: TGTGCCAGCAGCCTATCGACAGACTTTCTTATCTATGGCTACACCTTC

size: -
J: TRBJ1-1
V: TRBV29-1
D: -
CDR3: CSAGAPGTEAFF
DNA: TGCAGCGCAGGAGCCCCGGGCACTGAAGCTTTCTTT